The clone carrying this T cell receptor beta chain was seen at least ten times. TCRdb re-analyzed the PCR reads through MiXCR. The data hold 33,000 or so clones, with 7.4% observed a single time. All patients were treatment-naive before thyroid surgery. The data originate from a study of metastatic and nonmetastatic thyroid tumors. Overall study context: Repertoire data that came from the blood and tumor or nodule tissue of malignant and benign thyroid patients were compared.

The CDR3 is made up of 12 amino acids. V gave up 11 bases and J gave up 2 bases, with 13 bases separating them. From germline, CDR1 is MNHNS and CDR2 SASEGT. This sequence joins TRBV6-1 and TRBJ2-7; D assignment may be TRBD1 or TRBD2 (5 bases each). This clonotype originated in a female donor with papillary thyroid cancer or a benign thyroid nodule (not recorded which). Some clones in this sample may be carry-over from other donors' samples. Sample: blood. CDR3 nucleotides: TGTGCCTTGGACCGGGGCCCCTACGAGCAGTACTTC. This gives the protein CALDRGPYEQYF.